This T cell receptor (beta chain) was profiled in a study of T cell responses to AZD1222 COVID-19 vaccine. About the research overall: Pooling covered second doses at about 4 or about 12 weeks. General observations from the study: Repertoire sampling happened only post peak T cell response.

Measured with immunoSEQ multiplex PCR; TCRdb has only the in-frame clones, and not every one. Among about 130,000 clones listed, 93% were seen once. Points on this clone: Its antigen is undetermined.

The V and J ends lost 4 bases and 6 bases, in that order; junction bases with no gene match: 5. CDR3 size: 14 residues. Germline V lookup: CDR1 MDHEN, CDR2 SYDVKM. This clonotype was sampled from an adult in good health. This chain connects TRBV28 to TRBJ1-2; 10 bases agree with TRBD1. The sequenced sample was peripheral blood, obtained on day 0 of AZD1222 vaccination. Here the CDR3 reads CASSSGTGDHGYTF. The CDR3 nucleotides are TGTGCCAGCAGTTCAGGGACAGGGGACCATGGCTACACCTTC.